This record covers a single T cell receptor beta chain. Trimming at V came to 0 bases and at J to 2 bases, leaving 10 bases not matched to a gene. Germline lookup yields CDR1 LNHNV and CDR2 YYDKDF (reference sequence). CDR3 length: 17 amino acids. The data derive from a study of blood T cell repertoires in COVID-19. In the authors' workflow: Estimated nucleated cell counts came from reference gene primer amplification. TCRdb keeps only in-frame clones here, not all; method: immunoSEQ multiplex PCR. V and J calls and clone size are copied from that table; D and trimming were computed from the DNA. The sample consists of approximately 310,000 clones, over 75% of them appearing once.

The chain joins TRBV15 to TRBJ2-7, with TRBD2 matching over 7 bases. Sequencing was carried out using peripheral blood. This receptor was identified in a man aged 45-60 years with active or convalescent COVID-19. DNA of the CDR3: TGTGCCACCAGCAGAGAGCCGGGCGGGGGAGGGGCCTACGAGCAGTACTTC. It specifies CATSREPGGGGAYEQYF.